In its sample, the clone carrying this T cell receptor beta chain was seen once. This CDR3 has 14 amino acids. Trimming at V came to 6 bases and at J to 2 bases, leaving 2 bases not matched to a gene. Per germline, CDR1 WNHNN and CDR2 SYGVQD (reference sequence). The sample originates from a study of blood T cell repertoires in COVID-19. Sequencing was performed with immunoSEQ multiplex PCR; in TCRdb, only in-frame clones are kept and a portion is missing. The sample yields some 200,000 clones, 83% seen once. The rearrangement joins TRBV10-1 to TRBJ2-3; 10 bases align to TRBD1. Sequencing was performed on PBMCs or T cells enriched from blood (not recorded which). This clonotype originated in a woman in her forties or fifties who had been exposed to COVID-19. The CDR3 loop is CASSGTGATDTQYF. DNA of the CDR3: TGCGCCAGCAGCGGGACAGGGGCCACAGATACGCAGTATTTT.